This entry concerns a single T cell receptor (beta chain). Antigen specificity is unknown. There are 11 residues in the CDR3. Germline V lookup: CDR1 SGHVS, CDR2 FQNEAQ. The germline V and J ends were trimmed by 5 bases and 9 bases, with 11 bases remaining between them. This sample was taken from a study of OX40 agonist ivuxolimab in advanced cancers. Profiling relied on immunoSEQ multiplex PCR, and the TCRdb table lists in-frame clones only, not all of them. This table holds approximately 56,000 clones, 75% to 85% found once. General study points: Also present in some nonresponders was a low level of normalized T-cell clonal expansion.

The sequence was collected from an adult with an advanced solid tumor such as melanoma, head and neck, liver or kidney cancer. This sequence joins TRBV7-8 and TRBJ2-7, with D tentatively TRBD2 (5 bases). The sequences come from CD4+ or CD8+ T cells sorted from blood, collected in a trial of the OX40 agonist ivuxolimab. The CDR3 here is CASSPVGVQYF. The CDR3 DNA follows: TGTGCCAGCAGCCCCGTCGGGGTGCAGTACTTC.